The present T cell receptor beta chain was sequenced within a study of blood T cell repertoires in COVID-19. Profiled with immunoSEQ multiplex PCR; TCRdb holds only in-frame clones, not every one. The data show over 250,000 clones, about nine tenths seen once. CDR1 and CDR2 (germline): SNHLY, FYNNEI. With 2 bases removed from V and 5 bases from J, the gap between germline ends came to 15 bases. The CDR3 is 15 residues long. Seattle enrolled patients during active infection and tracked them longitudinally. The receptor's source is a woman in her 30s with COVID-19, enrolled during active disease. Sequencing was done on a sample of peripheral blood. The chain carries TRBV2 and TRBJ1-2; TRBD1 is a possible D gene (5 bases). The CDR3 is CASSENGGPNYGYTF. The CDR3 DNA is TGTGCCAGCAGTGAAAACGGGGGACCCAATTATGGCTACACCTTC.